These 10 T cell receptor beta chains originate from one sample sequenced in a study of cytomegalovirus exposure and HLA in healthy donors. Primers included in the PCR were 60 Vbeta and 13 Jbeta primers. The method was immunoSEQ multiplex PCR; TCRdb's version includes in-frame clones alone and lacks a portion of them. The profile shows around 74,000 clones, around 78% of them singletons. Material for sequencing was PBMCs. The source is a man aged 35 to 55 in good health and CMV-seronegative.

In the case of this clone: Other nucleotide sequences from this sample produce the same CDR3. This chain connects TRBV5-1 to TRBJ2-2; 9 bases align to TRBD1. Germline CDR1 reads SGHRS; CDR2 reads YFSETQ. This CDR3 is 16 amino acids long. V lost 0 bases to trimming and J lost 2 bases; unmatched junction nucleotides: 2. The CDR3 is CASSLGGQGNTGELFF. CDR3 coding DNA: TGCGCCAGCAGCTTGGGGGGACAGGGCAACACCGGGGAGCTGTTTTTT.

The gene calls are TRBV19 and TRBJ1-6; D may be TRBD1 (5 bases). The CDR3 is 15 residues long. V lost 10 bases, J lost 3 bases, and 16 bases lay in between. Germline V gene data show CDR1 as LNHDA and CDR2 as SQIVND (reference sequence). This chain's CDR3 is CATRRGGNYNSPLHF. The CDR3 DNA is TGTGCCACCCGTCGGGGGGGGAACTATAATTCACCCCTCCACTTT.

A few counts support this clone. V gene TRBV7-9 combines with J gene TRBJ1-1, with 7 bases lining up with TRBD1. The ends lost 1 base at V and 11 bases at J; junction bases unmatched: 7. Germline loops: CDR1 SEHNR, CDR2 FQNEAQ (reference sequence). The CDR3 is 13 amino acids. CDR3 nucleotides: TGTGCCAGCAGCTTAGTAGGGGGCGCGGAGGCTTTCTTT. Translation: CASSLVGGAEAFF.

The chain combines TRBV6-5 with TRBJ2-5; 8 nucleotides align to TRBD1. The tail of the sequence fits TRBJ2-7 better, so the J call may be wrong. There are 14 residues in the CDR3. Germline CDR1 reads MNHEY; CDR2 reads SVGAGI. The CDR3 region is CASSYQTGAYEQYF. The DNA of the CDR3 is TGTGCCAGCAGTTACCAGACAGGGGCCTACGAGCAGTACTTC.

The CDR3 DNA is TGCGCCAGCAGCGGGGGGGCGTACACAGATACGCAGTATTTT. Translation gives CASSGGAYTDTQYF. The chain recombines TRBV5-1 with TRBJ2-3, with D possibly being TRBD2 (7 bases). Germline V gene sequence: CDR1 SGHRS, CDR2 YFSETQ. The CDR3 totals 14 residues. Trimming took 4 bases from V and 2 from J, leaving 11 bases between them.

The CDR3 loop reads CASSSLDRSDTQYF. The CDR3 nucleotides are TGTGCCAGCAGCTCACTGGACAGGTCAGATACGCAGTATTTT. The chain couples TRBV7-9 to TRBJ2-3; 7 bases align to TRBD1. V shed 4 bases, J shed 4 bases, and the junction held 5 bases outside the gene matches. The CDR3 length is 14 residues. CDR1 is SEHNR and CDR2 is FQNEAQ in the germline V gene (reference sequence).

This chain uses TRBV10-2 with TRBJ2-2, with a tentative D call TRBD2 (6 bases). This CDR3 region has 20 residues. V shed 3 bases and J shed 5 bases, with 28 bases lying between them. CDR1 and CDR2 (germline): WSHSY, SAAADI. The CDR3 bases are TGCGCCAGCAGTGACCCCTATGGGGGGACGAAATCAGGTCGAACCGGGGAGCTGTTTTTT. This translates into CASSDPYGGTKSGRTGELFF.

This clone was counted only a few times. The V and J genes are TRBV29-1 and TRBJ1-4, with TRBD1 matching 7 bases. The trim removed 7 bases at V and 7 bases at J, leaving 15 bases unmatched. Germline V gives CDR1 SQVTM, CDR2 ANQGSEA. The CDR3 is 15 amino acids. CDR3 region: CSASNQGGISEKLFF. The CDR3 nucleotides read TGCAGCGCATCAAACCAAGGGGGCATATCTGAAAAACTGTTTTTT.

The chain couples TRBV28 to TRBJ2-7; D is undetermined. Per germline, CDR1 MDHEN and CDR2 SYDVKM. The CDR3 consists of 12 residues. Trimming removed 4 bases at V and 3 bases at J, with 7 bases between. The CDR3 bases are TGTGCCAGCAGTTCACCGGGCTACGAGCAGTACTTC. Residues: CASSSPGYEQYF.

The rearrangement joins TRBV27 to TRBJ1-2, with D hard to call. Germline V gives CDR1 MNHEY, CDR2 SMNVEV (reference sequence). V lost 7 bases to trimming and J lost 0 bases, with 21 bases between them. The CDR3 has 17 residues. In DNA, the CDR3 is TGTGCCAGCACCCTGCGGGCAGCCCCCCCCTCTAACTATGGCTACACCTTC. Protein product: CASTLRAAPPSNYGYTF.